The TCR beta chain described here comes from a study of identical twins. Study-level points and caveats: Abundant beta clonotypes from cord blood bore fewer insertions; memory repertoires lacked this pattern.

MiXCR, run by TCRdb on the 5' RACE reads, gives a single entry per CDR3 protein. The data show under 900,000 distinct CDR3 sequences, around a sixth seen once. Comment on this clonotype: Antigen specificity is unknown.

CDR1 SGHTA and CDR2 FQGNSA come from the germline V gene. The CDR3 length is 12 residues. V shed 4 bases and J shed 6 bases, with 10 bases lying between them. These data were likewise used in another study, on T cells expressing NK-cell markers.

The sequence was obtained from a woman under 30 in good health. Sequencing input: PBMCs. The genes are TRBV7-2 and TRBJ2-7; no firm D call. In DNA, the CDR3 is TGTGCCAGCAGCTACTTAATTGGCGAGCAGTACTTC. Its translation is CASSYLIGEQYF.